Shown below are 21 T cell receptor beta chains from a single sample sequenced in a study of CD4 T cells in relation to SARS-CoV-2 and coronaviruses. Unexposed donor CD4+ T cells date from about 2011-2018, before the COVID-19 pandemic. The cells were cultured for 9 to 11 days before CD4+ T cells were isolated. The protocol was immunoSEQ multiplex PCR, while the TCRdb copy is restricted to in-frame clones and leaves out a portion. The sample has around 28,000 clones; just under 75% are singletons. Their target antigens are unknown. Sequenced: CD4+ T cells from PBMCs, cultured in vitro. The receptor set was obtained from a human donor in good health.

The CDR3 reads CASSGDRVGTEAFF. The CDR3 region has the DNA TGCGCCAGCAGCGGAGACAGGGTCGGTACTGAAGCTTTCTTT. This chain links TRBV4-3 with TRBJ1-1; TRBD1 aligns across 7 bases. CDR1 is LGHNA, CDR2 YSLEER, per germline. The CDR3 is made up of 14 amino acids. J was trimmed by 5 bases and V by 5 bases; bases with no gene match: 8.

The V gene is TRBV3-1 (or the pseudogene TRBV3-2), the J gene TRBJ2-7; TRBD2 matches 7 bases. Germline assignment: CDR1 LGHDT and CDR2 YNNKEL (reference sequence). The CDR3 sequence is 18 residues long. J gave up 3 bases and V 4 bases, and 18 bases lay outside the gene matches. The CDR3, as DNA: TGTGCCAGCAGCCCCGGAGTGTGGGAGGGCCTGGGGAGCTACGAGCAGTACTTC. This codes for CASSPGVWEGLGSYEQYF.

This chain links TRBV9 with TRBJ1-2; D may be TRBD1 (5 bases). The germline V gene encodes CDR1 SGDLS and CDR2 YYNGEE. The V end was cut by 6 bases, the J end by 7 bases, with 16 bases between. The CDR3 totals 13 residues. This chain's CDR3 is CASIGPGSGGYTF. CDR3 sequence (DNA): TGTGCCAGCATTGGTCCAGGGTCGGGTGGCTACACCTTC.

The rearrangement uses TRBV2 and TRBJ2-2; D might be TRBD1 (5 bases). V was clipped by 2 bases and J by 4 bases, with 5 bases between them. Germline-derived CDR1 and CDR2 are SNHLY and FYNNEI. CDR3 length: 13 residues. The CDR3 reads CASSEQGTGELFF. The DNA for the CDR3 is TGTGCCAGCAGTGAACAGGGCACCGGGGAGCTGTTTTTT.

This clone came up once. The CDR3 nucleotides read TGTGCCAGCAGCATCTACAGGGTCTCGGGCTACACCTTC. Translating it yields CASSIYRVSGYTF. The J gene is TRBJ1-2, the V gene TRBV6-5, with D tentatively TRBD1 (6 bases). This CDR3 contains 13 residues. Looked up from germline, CDR1 is MNHEY and CDR2 is SVGAGI. Between the trimmed V and J ends, which lost 6 bases and 8 bases, there was a span of 16 bases.

CDR3 sequence reads: CASRNQGTEAFF. DNA for the CDR3: TGTGCCAGTAGAAACCAGGGCACTGAAGCTTTCTTT. The chain is built from TRBV19 and TRBJ1-1; D might be TRBD1 (5 bases). The CDR3 is 12 amino acids. CDR1 LNHDA and CDR2 SQIVND come from the germline V gene (reference sequence). V gave up 6 bases and J gave up 4 bases, with 9 bases separating them.

V and J are TRBV4-3 and TRBJ2-1, with D possibly being TRBD2 (7 bases). CDR3 length: 15 amino acids. Trimming removed 1 base from V and 5 bases from J, with 12 bases in between. Per the germline V gene, CDR1 is LGHNA and CDR2 is YSLEER. The CDR3 spells CASSQGGGDNNEQFF. In DNA form, the CDR3 reads TGCGCCAGCAGCCAAGGAGGGGGGGATAACAATGAGCAGTTCTTC.

The V call is TRBV27, the J call TRBJ2-7; 7 bases agree with TRBD2. Germline-derived CDR1 and CDR2 are MNHEY and SMNVEV (reference sequence). V lost 8 bases, J lost 1 base, and 5 bases stayed unmatched. The CDR3 is 13 residues long. The chain's CDR3 is CASGRAGSYEQYF. CDR3 bases: TGTGCCAGCGGGAGGGCCGGGTCCTACGAGCAGTACTTC.

This clone was recorded only once. The chain joins TRBV21-1 to TRBJ1-3. TRBV21-1 is recorded as a pseudogene. The CDR3 runs 16 residues. The CDR3 loop is CASSTRDRSSGNTIYF. The CDR3 DNA reads TGTGCCAGCAGCACACGGGACCGCAGCTCTGGAAACACCATATATTTT.

The chain is built from TRBV11-3 and TRBJ2-2, with D possibly being TRBD1 (6 bases). The CDR3 covers 16 residues. V was clipped by 0 bases and J by 2 bases, with 10 bases between them. CDR1 SGHNT and CDR2 YENEEA come from the germline V gene. The CDR3 nucleotides are TGTGCCAGCAGCTTAGATGGGACACCCAACACCGGGGAGCTGTTTTTT. It specifies CASSLDGTPNTGELFF. The variable domain in full, with the rest retrieved from reference TRBV11-3 and TRBJ2-2, is EAGVVQSPRYKIIEKKQPVAFWCNPISGHNTLYWYLQNLGQGPELLIRYENEEAVDDSQLPKDRFSAERLKGVDSTLKIQPAELGDSAVYLCASSLDGTPNTGELFFGEGSRLTVL.

This clone was detected once. The chain is built from TRBV18 and TRBJ1-2; TRBD1 matches 7 bases. Unmatched junction bases numbered 4, after V lost 3 bases and J lost 3 bases. Germline lookup yields CDR1 KGHSH and CDR2 LQKENI. The CDR3 is 14 amino acids. The CDR3 coding sequence is TGTGCCAGCTCACCGACAGGGCGGGACTATGGCTACACCTTC. Encoded protein: CASSPTGRDYGYTF.

This chain uses TRBV29-1 with TRBJ2-1; D call uncertain. Germline CDR1 is SQVTM and CDR2 is ANQGSEA. V gave up 3 bases and J gave up 6 bases, with 15 bases separating them. This CDR3 spans 14 amino acids. The CDR3 spells CSVDGLTSVNEQFF. CDR3 nucleotides: TGCAGCGTTGACGGTCTGACCTCCGTCAATGAGCAGTTCTTC.

The chain joins TRBV27 to TRBJ1-2, with D unclear. Germline V gives CDR1 MNHEY, CDR2 SMNVEV (reference sequence). V lost 3 bases and J 4 bases, leaving 9 bases between the germline ends. The CDR3 is 13 residues long. For the CDR3, the DNA is TGTGCCAGCAGTTTTGACCGTGGCTATGGCTACACCTTC. It translates to CASSFDRGYGYTF.

V gene TRBV12-3 or TRBV12-4 combines with J gene TRBJ1-2; TRBD1 is a possible D gene (6 bases). This CDR3 comprises 13 residues. Trimming removed 1 base at V and 7 bases at J, with 10 bases between. This CDR3 reads CASSLGQVVGYTF. Written as DNA, the CDR3 is TGTGCCAGCAGTTTAGGACAGGTGGTTGGCTACACCTTC.

The rearrangement links TRBV6-5 to TRBJ2-7, with a possible D match to TRBD1 (6 bases). The CDR3 spans 13 residues. Germline assignment: CDR1 MNHEY and CDR2 SVGAGI. V dropped 7 bases and J dropped 1 base, with 11 bases sitting between them. Here the CDR3 reads CASTRQVSYEQYF. CDR3 coding DNA: TGTGCCAGCACCCGACAGGTTTCCTACGAGCAGTACTTC.

The rearrangement joins TRBV21-1 to TRBJ2-5; TRBD1 is the table's D call and was not checked against the DNA. TRBV21-1 is a pseudogene. This CDR3 contains 16 residues. The CDR3 nucleotides read TGTGCCAGCACCCCGGGGACAGGGGGGTACCAAGAGACCCAGTACTTC. Its translation: CASTPGTGGYQETQYF.

The rearrangement links TRBV27 to TRBJ2-3; no clear D gene. CDR3 size: 14 residues. Germline-derived CDR1 and CDR2 are MNHEY and SMNVEV (reference sequence). V was cut by 3 bases and J by 1 base, with 8 bases left in between. CDR3 coding DNA: TGTGCCAGCAGTTTTTTCGATCGCACAGATACGCAGTATTTT. Translation gives CASSFFDRTDTQYF.

This clone appeared a few times. This rearrangement joins TRBV29-1 to TRBJ1-2; perhaps TRBD1 as D (5 bases). The CDR3 extends over 11 amino acids. CDR1 SQVTM and CDR2 ANQGSEA come from the germline V gene. V was pared by 3 bases and J by 8 bases, with 10 bases between. This CDR3 reads CSVERGEGYTF. Here the CDR3 DNA reads TGCAGCGTTGAGAGGGGCGAGGGCTACACCTTC.

The chain carries TRBV18 and TRBJ1-1; a possible D gene is TRBD1 (5 bases). The CDR3 runs to 14 residues. CDR1 KGHSH and CDR2 LQKENI come from the germline V gene. Deletions cut 5 bases from V and 0 bases from J, with 10 bases between. Written as DNA, the CDR3 is TGTGCCAGCTCAGGTACAGGCGTGAACACTGAAGCTTTCTTT. Protein: CASSGTGVNTEAFF.

The V call is TRBV19, the J call TRBJ1-2; possibly TRBD1 for D (5 bases). The V end lost 3 bases, the J end lost 7 bases, and 15 bases lay between the germline ends. This CDR3 is 14 amino acids long. Per the germline V gene, CDR1 is LNHDA and CDR2 is SQIVND (reference sequence). As DNA, the CDR3 is TGTGCCAGTAGTATTTTAGACAGACGTGGTGGCTACACCTTC. Translation: CASSILDRRGGYTF. Full variable domain (remainder filled in from reference TRBV19 and TRBJ1-2): DGGITQSPKYLFRKEGQNVTLSCEQNLNHDAMYWYRQDPGQGLRLIYYSQIVNDFQKGDIAEGYSVSREKKESFPLTVTSAQKNPTAFYLCASSILDRRGGYTFGSGTRLTVV.

The genes are TRBV5-4 and TRBJ2-7; TRBD1 aligns across 7 bases. Germline values: CDR1 SGHNT, CDR2 YYREEE (reference sequence). Trimming at V came to 0 bases and at J to 0 bases, leaving 3 bases not matched to a gene. The CDR3 extends over 15 amino acids. For the CDR3, the DNA is TGTGCCAGCAGCTTGGACAGGGGCAGCTCCTACGAGCAGTACTTC. Residues: CASSLDRGSSYEQYF. The complete variable domain, with remaining parts taken from reference TRBV5-4 and TRBJ2-7, reads ETGVTQSPTHLIKTRGQQVTLRCSSQSGHNTVSWYQQALGQGPQFIFQYYREEENGRGNFPPRFSGLQFPNYSSELNVNALELDDSALYLCASSLDRGSSYEQYFGPGTRLTVT.